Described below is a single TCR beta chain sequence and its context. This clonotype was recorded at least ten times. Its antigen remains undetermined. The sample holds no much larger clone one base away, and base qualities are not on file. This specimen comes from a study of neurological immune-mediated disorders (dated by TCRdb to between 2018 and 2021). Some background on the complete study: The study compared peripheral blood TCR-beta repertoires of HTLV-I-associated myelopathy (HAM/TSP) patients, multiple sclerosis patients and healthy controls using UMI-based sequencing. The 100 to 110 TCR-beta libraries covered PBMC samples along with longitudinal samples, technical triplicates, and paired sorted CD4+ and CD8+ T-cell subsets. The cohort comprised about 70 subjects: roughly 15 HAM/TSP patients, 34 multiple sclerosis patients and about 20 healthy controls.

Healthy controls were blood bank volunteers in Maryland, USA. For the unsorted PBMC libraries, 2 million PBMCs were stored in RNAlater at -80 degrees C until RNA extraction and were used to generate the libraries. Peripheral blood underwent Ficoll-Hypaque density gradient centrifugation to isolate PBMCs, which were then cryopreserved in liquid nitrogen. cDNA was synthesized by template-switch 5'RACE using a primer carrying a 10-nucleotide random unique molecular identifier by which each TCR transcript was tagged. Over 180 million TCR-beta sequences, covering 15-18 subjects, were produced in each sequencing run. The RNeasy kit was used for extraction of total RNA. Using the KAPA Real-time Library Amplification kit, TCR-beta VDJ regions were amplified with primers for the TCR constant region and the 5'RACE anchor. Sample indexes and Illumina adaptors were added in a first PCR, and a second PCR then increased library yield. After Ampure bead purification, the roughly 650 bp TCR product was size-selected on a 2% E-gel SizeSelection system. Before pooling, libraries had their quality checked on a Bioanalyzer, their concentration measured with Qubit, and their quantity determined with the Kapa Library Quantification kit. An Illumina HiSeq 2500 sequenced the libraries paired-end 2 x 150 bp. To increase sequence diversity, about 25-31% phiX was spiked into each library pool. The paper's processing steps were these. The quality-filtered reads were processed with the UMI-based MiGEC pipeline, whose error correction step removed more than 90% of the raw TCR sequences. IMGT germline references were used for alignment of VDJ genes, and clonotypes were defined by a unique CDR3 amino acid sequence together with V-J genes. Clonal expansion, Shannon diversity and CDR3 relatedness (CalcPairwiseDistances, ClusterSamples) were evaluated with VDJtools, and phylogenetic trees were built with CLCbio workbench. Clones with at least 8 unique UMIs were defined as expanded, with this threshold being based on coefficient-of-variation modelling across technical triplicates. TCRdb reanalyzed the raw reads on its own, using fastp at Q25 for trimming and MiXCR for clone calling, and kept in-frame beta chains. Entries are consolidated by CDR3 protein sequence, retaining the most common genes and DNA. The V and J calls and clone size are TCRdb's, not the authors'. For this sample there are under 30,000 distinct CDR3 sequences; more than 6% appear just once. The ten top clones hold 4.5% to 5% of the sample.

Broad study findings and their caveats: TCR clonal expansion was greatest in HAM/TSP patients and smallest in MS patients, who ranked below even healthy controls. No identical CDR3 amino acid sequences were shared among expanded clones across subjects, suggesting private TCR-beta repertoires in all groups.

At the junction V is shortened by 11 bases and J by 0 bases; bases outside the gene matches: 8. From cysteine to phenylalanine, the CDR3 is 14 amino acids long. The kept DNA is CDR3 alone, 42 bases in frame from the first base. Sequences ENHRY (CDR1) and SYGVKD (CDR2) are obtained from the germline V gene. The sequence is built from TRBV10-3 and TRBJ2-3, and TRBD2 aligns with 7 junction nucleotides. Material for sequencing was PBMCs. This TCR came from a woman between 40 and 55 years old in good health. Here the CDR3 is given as CAVHSGLSTDTQYF. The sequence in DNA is TGTGCCGTTCATAGCGGGCTAAGCACAGATACGCAGTATTTT.